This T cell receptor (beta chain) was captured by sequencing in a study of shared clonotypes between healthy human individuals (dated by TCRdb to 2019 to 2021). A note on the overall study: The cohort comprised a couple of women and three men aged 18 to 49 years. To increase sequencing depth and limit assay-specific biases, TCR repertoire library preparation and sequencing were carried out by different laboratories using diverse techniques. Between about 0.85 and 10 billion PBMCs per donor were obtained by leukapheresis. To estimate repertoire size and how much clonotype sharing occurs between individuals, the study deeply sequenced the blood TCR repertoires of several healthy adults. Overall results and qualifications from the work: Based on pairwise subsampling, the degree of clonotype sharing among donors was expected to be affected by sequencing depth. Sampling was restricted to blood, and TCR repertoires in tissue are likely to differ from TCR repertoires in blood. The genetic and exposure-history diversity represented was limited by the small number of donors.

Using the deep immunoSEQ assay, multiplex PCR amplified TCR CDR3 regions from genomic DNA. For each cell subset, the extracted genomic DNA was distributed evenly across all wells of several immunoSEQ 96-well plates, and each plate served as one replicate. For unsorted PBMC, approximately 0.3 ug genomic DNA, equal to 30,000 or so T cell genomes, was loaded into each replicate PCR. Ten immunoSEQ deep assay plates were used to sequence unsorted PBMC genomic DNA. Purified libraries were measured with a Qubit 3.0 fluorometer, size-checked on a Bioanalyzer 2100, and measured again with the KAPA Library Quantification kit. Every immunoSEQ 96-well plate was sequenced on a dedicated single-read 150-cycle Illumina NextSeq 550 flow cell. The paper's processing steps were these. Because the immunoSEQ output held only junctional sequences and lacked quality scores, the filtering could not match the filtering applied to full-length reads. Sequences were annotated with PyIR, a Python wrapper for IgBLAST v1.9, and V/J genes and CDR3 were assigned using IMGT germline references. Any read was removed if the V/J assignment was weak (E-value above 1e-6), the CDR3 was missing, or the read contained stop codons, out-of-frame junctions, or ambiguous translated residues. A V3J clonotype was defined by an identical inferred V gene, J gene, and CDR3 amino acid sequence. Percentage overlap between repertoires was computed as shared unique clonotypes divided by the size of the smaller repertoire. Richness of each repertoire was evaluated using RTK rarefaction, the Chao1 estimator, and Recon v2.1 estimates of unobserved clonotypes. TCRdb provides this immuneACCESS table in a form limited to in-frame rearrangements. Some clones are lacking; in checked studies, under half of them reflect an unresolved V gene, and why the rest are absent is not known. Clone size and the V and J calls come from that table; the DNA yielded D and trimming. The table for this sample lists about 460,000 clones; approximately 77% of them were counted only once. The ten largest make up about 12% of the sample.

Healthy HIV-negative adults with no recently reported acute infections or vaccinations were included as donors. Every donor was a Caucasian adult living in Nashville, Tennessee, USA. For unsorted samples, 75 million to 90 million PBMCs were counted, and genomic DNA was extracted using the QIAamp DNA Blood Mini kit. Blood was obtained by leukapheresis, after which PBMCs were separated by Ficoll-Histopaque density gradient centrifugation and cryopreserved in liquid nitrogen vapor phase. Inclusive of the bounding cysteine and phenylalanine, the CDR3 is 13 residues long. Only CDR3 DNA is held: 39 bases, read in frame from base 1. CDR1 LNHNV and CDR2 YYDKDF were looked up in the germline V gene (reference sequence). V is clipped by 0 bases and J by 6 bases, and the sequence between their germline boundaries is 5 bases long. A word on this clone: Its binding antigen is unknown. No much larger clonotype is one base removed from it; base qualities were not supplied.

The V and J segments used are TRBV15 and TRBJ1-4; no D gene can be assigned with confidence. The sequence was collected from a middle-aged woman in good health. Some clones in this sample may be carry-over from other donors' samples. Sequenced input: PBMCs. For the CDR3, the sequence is CATSRDQYEKLFF. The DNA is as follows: TGTGCCACCAGCAGAGACCAGTATGAAAAACTGTTTTTT.